This T cell receptor beta chain was documented in a study of cytomegalovirus exposure and HLA in healthy donors. Deletions cut 3 bases from V and 0 bases from J, with 6 bases between. The CDR3 spans 15 residues. Germline values: CDR1 SGHTA, CDR2 FQGTGA. The PCR was carried out with 60 Vbeta primers and 13 Jbeta primers. Sequenced by immunoSEQ multiplex PCR; TCRdb stores in-frame clones only, minus some. The repertoire holds about 160,000 clones, with roughly 80% as singletons. Sequenced sample: PBMCs. The source is a young man in good health and CMV-seropositive. The rearrangement uses TRBV7-3 and TRBJ2-6; perhaps TRBD1 as D (5 bases). The CDR3 DNA is TGTGCCAGCAGCTTGACAGCCTCTGGGGCCAACGTCCTGACTTTC. Residues: CASSLTASGANVLTF.